This T cell receptor (beta chain) was sequenced during a study of T cells after yellow fever vaccination. The CDR3 consists of 13 residues. The ends were cut back, 7 bases at V and 3 bases at J, with 10 bases in the middle. 5'RACE template switching generated TCR cDNA, adding a universal primer site and UMIs. TCRdb called the 5' RACE reads again in MiXCR, with one record for every CDR3 protein. The data show some 300,000 distinct CDR3 sequences, around 10% seen once. The J gene is TRBJ1-5, the V gene TRBV12-3 or TRBV12-4, with D possibly matching TRBD1 (6 bases). The sample in question was CD4+ T cells sorted from PBMCs, obtained 5 days after the yellow fever booster vaccination. This sequence was found in a man aged 18 to 29 who received the YFV17D yellow fever vaccine. CDR3 loop: CASTGQINQPQHF. The CDR3 coding sequence is TGTGCCAGCACAGGACAGATCAATCAGCCCCAGCATTTT.